This TCR beta chain originates from a study of blood T cell repertoires in COVID-19. Study at large: Whether acute or convalescent, the COVID-19 samples came from the United States, Italy and Spain. In each case, the material was cDNA or gDNA derived from T cells, B-cell-depleted T cells, or PBMCs.

In the source study's methods: Reference gene primer amplification yielded estimated nucleated cell counts. The data were produced by immunoSEQ multiplex PCR, yet TCRdb's version contains in-frame clones alone and is incomplete. V, J and clone size are those of that table, while D and trimming were read from the DNA. The sample records about 210,000 clones, around 85% being singletons. J was trimmed by 4 bases and V by 2 bases; bases with no gene match: 7. CDR1 is MNHEY and CDR2 is SVGAGI in the germline V gene. This CDR3 spans 15 amino acids. Sequencing used peripheral blood. V and J are TRBV6-5 and TRBJ2-7; 8 nucleotides match TRBD1. The sequence came from a man aged 35 to 55 with acute or convalescent COVID-19. The CDR3: CASSYRGQGFYEQYF. As DNA, the CDR3 is TGTGCCAGCAGTTACCGTGGACAGGGTTTTTACGAGCAGTACTTC.